Below, 15 T cell receptor beta chains from the same sample are listed, as sequenced in a study of immune evolution from preneoplasia to lung adenocarcinoma (dated by TCRdb to the early 2020s). Library generation was performed with the immunoSEQ multiplex PCR assay. TCRdb obtained this table from immuneACCESS and retained in-frame rearrangements with V and J assigned. These tables miss some clones; where compared with another copy, unresolved V genes account for less than half of the shortfall, and the remainder is unexplained. Across this sample there are about 3,400 clones, with approximately 84% seen only once. Jointly, the top ten make up about 9.7% of the sample. Source material: FFPE atypical adenomatous hyperplasia tissue from the lung. The cell subset or site label, as the study defines it: atypical adenomatous hyperplasia (AAH), lung preneoplasia. The receptors derive from a person aged 70 to 85 with lung adenocarcinoma.

The CDR3 coding sequence is TGTGCCAGCGAACAGTTTTCGAGTTATGAGCAGTTCTTC. Its translation is CASEQFSSYEQFF. The chain links TRBV7-9 to TRBJ2-1; unclear D gene. The CDR3 is 13 amino acids. The ends were cut back, 8 bases at V and 8 bases at J, with 16 bases in the middle. Germline V gives CDR1 SEHNR, CDR2 FQNEAQ (reference sequence).

The chain combines TRBV13 with TRBJ2-1; the match to TRBD2 covers 7 bases. J was trimmed by 5 bases and V by 5 bases; bases with no gene match: 15. The CDR3 covers 17 residues. Per the germline V gene, CDR1 is PRHDT and CDR2 is FYEKMQ (reference sequence). CDR3 sequence (DNA): TGTGCCAGCAGCCGCTCTGGCGCGGGAGAAACGGACAATGAGCAGTTCTTC. Translation gives CASSRSGAGETDNEQFF.

The rearrangement joins TRBV5-6 to TRBJ2-3; 10 bases line up with TRBD2. The CDR3 spans 17 residues. CDR1 and CDR2 from the germline V gene are SGHDT and YYEEEE. The J segment lost 6 bases and the V segment lost 1 base, leaving 11 bases of the junction unmatched. CDR3 nucleotides: TGTGCCAGCAGCTTGCGCCTAGCGGGAGATGGGGGCGATACGCAGTATTTT. Amino acid sequence: CASSLRLAGDGGDTQYF.

The rearrangement links TRBV10-3 to TRBJ1-2; no reliable D call. This CDR3 region has 13 residues. Trimming stripped 7 bases from V and 3 bases from J, with 12 bases between. Germline values: CDR1 ENHRY, CDR2 SYGVKD. CDR3 bases: TGTGCCATCACTAAGGACGGGGACTATGGCTACACCTTC. Its protein is CAITKDGDYGYTF.

The rearrangement links TRBV5-4 to TRBJ1-4, with D unresolved. V was trimmed by 4 bases and J by 7 bases, leaving 11 bases between them. This CDR3 is 13 amino acids long. The germline V gene has CDR1 SGHNT and CDR2 YYREEE (reference sequence). The DNA for the CDR3 is TGTGCCAGCAGCCCGGAGGAGGGTGAAAAACTGTTTTTT. It specifies CASSPEEGEKLFF.

CDR3 sequence reads: CASSEWGAGNTIYF. The CDR3 nucleotides are TGTGCCAGCAGTGAATGGGGGGCTGGAAACACCATATATTTT. The chain recombines TRBV6-1 with TRBJ1-3, with D possibly TRBD1 on 5 matching bases. The CDR3 has 14 residues. Germline values: CDR1 MNHNS, CDR2 SASEGT. The V end lost 2 bases, the J end lost 2 bases, and 7 bases lay between the germline ends.

Details on this clone: A junction boundary mismatches the germline segment, possibly from a read error. This sequence joins TRBV14 and TRBJ1-2; 10 bases are a match to TRBD1. This CDR3 is built from 11 residues. Germline V lookup: CDR1 SGHDN, CDR2 FVKESK. DNA of the CDR3: TGTGCCAGCAGCGGACAGGGGGGCCGCGCCTTC. It is translated as CASSGQGGRAF.

The chain joins TRBV18 to TRBJ2-2, with D possibly matching TRBD1 (5 bases). V lost 3 bases and J 4 bases, leaving 12 bases between the germline ends. The CDR3 has 15 amino acids. Germline CDR1 KGHSH, CDR2 LQKENI. The CDR3 here is CASSPIREITGELFF. The DNA of the CDR3 is TGTGCCAGCTCACCGATCAGGGAAATCACCGGGGAGCTGTTTTTT.

J is TRBJ1-2 and V is TRBV6-5, with a tentative D call TRBD1 (6 bases). V lost 5 bases and J 4 bases, leaving 11 bases between the germline ends. CDR3 length: 13 amino acids. CDR1 and CDR2 from the germline V gene are MNHEY and SVGAGI. Written as DNA, the CDR3 is TGTGCCAGCAGTCTACAGGGTTCCTATGGCTACACCTTC. As protein: CASSLQGSYGYTF.

The chain combines TRBV6-1 with TRBJ2-3; D is undetermined. Germline values: CDR1 MNHNS, CDR2 SASEGT. V was clipped by 7 bases and J by 4 bases, with 12 bases between them. The CDR3 runs to 13 residues. CDR3 loop: CASTGIRPDTQYF. As DNA, the CDR3 is TGTGCCAGCACTGGGATAAGGCCAGATACGCAGTATTTT.

The rearrangement uses TRBV29-1 and TRBJ2-3; 11 positions match TRBD2. Germline loops: CDR1 SQVTM, CDR2 ANQGSEA. The V and J ends lost 8 bases and 5 bases, in that order; junction bases with no gene match: 12. CDR3 length: 15 residues. CDR3 bases: TGCAGCTTCACCGGGACTAGCGGTCGAGGAGATACGCAGTATTTT. Encoded protein: CSFTGTSGRGDTQYF.

This rearrangement joins TRBV10-2 to TRBJ2-3; D is unclear. Trimming pared 0 bases from V and 9 bases from J, leaving 10 bases between. This CDR3 has 13 residues. Germline-derived CDR1 and CDR2 are WSHSY and SAAADI. The CDR3 loop reads CASSESRSGTQYF. For the CDR3, the DNA is TGCGCCAGCAGTGAGTCGCGGAGTGGGACGCAGTATTTT.

The chain links TRBV27 to TRBJ1-1, with a possible D match to TRBD1 (5 bases). V was pared by 3 bases and J by 7 bases, with 15 bases between. The germline V gene encodes CDR1 MNHEY and CDR2 SMNVEV (reference sequence). The length of the CDR3 is 14 residues. In DNA form, the CDR3 reads TGTGCCAGCAGTTTTGGACCCGGGGCAGTTGAAGCTTTCTTT. It is translated as CASSFGPGAVEAFF.

The CDR3 spells CASSMAGYEQYF. The CDR3 coding sequence is TGTGCCAGTAGTATGGCAGGCTACGAGCAGTACTTC. The V gene is TRBV19, the J gene TRBJ2-7; no definite D call. Germline CDR1 reads LNHDA; CDR2 reads SQIVND (reference sequence). V was pared by 3 bases and J by 3 bases, with 6 bases between. CDR3 length equals 12 residues.

The genes are TRBV19 and TRBJ2-5; perhaps TRBD2 as D (5 bases). Trimming removed 11 bases from V and 2 bases from J, with 15 bases in between. Germline V lookup: CDR1 LNHDA, CDR2 SQIVND (reference sequence). This CDR3 spans 13 amino acids. CDR3 DNA sequence: TGTGCCGCGGGCGGGTCGGGGCAAGAGACCCAGTACTTC. As protein: CAAGGSGQETQYF.